A selection of T cell receptor beta chains follows, all from one sample in a study of OX40 agonist ivuxolimab in advanced cancers. Profiling relied on immunoSEQ multiplex PCR, and the TCRdb table lists in-frame clones only, not all of them. The sample has roughly 19,000 clones, around 81% seen once. This specimen consisted of CD4+ or CD8+ T cells sorted from blood, obtained in a trial of the OX40 agonist ivuxolimab. The receptors were gathered from an adult with an advanced solid tumor such as melanoma, head and neck, liver or kidney cancer. Both conserved end residues are part of each CDR3.

V: TRBV2; J: TRBJ2-7; CDR3: CASSDWTASYEQYF
V: TRBV28; J: TRBJ2-1; CDR3: CASSKQGAKQFF
V: TRBV4-3; J: TRBJ2-7; CDR3: CASSQGLAGGPRGEQYF
V: TRBV28; J: TRBJ1-3; CDR3: CASSAQGDTIYF
V: TRBV6-4; J: TRBJ2-1; CDR3: CASSMEGDFVNEQFF
V: TRBV28; J: TRBJ1-5; CDR3: CASSPVQVSNQPQHF
V: TRBV2; J: TRBJ1-4; CDR3: CASSEGGQMNEKLFF
V: TRBV2; J: TRBJ2-7; CDR3: CASSGRAIIYEQYF
V: TRBV15; J: TRBJ2-3; CDR3: CATSRVSTGGADTQYF
V: TRBV5-1; J: TRBJ2-1; CDR3: CASSLSGGLLEQFF
V: TRBV28; J: TRBJ2-2; CDR3: CASSSAGNTGELFF
V: TRBV7-3; J: TRBJ2-2; CDR3: CASSLIGSFNTGELFF
V: TRBV6-4; J: TRBJ2-1; CDR3: CASSNDRAGEQFF
V: TRBV6-6; J: TRBJ2-7; CDR3: CASSYSGQGNYEQYF
V: TRBV28; J: TRBJ2-2; CDR3: CASSWGTSNTGELFF
V: TRBV4-2; J: TRBJ2-2; CDR3: CASSGRSNTGELFF
V: TRBV30; J: TRBJ2-1; CDR3: CAWSAPGGGNEQFF
V: TRBV27; J: TRBJ2-1; CDR3: CASSPLAGRYNEQFF